This T cell receptor beta chain was documented in a study of T cell changes during pregnancy in multiple sclerosis (dated by TCRdb to the late 2010s). Turning to the overall study: Changes in the T cell repertoire over the course of pregnancy were examined in this study in women with multiple sclerosis.

Per the germline V gene (reference sequence), SSHAT is the CDR1 and FNYEAQ is the CDR2. The CDR3 has 15 amino acids, counting the end cysteine and phenylalanine. The only DNA kept is the CDR3, 45 bases in frame from the first base. To prepare the library, the immunoSEQ multiplex PCR assay was applied. What TCRdb holds here is the immuneACCESS table cut down to in-frame rearrangements. Part of the clones is not present; checked against another copy, under half of the missing clones reflect an unresolved V gene, and the others are unexplained. This sample has 20,000 to 25,000 clones in its table, and 86% of those were observed once. The top ten clonotypes cover about 8% of the sample. Of note for this clone: There is no known antigen for this receptor. The germline gene is not matched at one end of the junction; a read error may be the cause.

The rearrangement joined TRBV7-7 to TRBJ2-1; the central 7 bases match TRBD1. The source was CD8+ T cells from peripheral blood mononuclear cells, collected in the first trimester of pregnancy. The origin of this receptor is a female donor in good health, enrolled as a control in a pregnancy study. In nucleotide form, the sequence is TGTGCTAGCAGCTTAGGGACAGACCCATACAATGAGCAGTTCTTC. Translated, this gives CASSLGTDPYNEQFF.